These T cell receptor beta chains were read from a single sample in a study of T cells in Graves' hyperthyroidism and ophthalmopathy. One entry per CDR3 protein, called by TCRdb with MiXCR from the multiplex PCR reads. The table records about 510,000 distinct CDR3 sequences, 14% of them present only once. Material for sequencing was blood. The receptors stem from a woman between 35 and 50 years old with Graves' hyperthyroidism. Each CDR3 is given with its conserved first and last residue. A D gene is named only where the DNA matches it firmly. Some rows have no size entry. The others give once, few or many, or a class for an expanded clone.

J gene | D gene | V gene | CDR3 length | clone size | CDR3 DNA | CDR3 protein
TRBJ2-6 | NA | TRBV18 | 17 | NA | TGTGCCAGCTCACCAGAGACAGGTGTCTCTGGGGCCAACGTCCTGACTTTC | CASSPETGVSGANVLTF
TRBJ2-1 | NA | TRBV19 | 14 | few | TGTGCCAGTAGTATTCCGGGAAGCTACAATGAGCAGTTCTTC | CASSIPGSYNEQFF
TRBJ2-4 | TRBD2 | TRBV6-2/TRBV6-3 | 16 | many | TGTGCCAGCAGTTACTCGTCGACTAGCGGCAAAAACATTCAGTACTTC | CASSYSSTSGKNIQYF
TRBJ2-3 | NA | TRBV13 | 16 | NA | TGTGCCAGCAGCTTAAGGGCAGCGCAAGGTACAGATACGCAGTATTTT | CASSLRAAQGTDTQYF
TRBJ2-3 | NA | TRBV12-3/TRBV12-4 | 18 | many | TGTGCCAGCAGTTTAACGACGATCCACCGGGGGAGTACAGATACGCAGTATTTT | CASSLTTIHRGSTDTQYF
TRBJ1-1 | TRBD1 | TRBV19 | 14 | NA | TGTGCCAGTAGAAGACAGGGGCTGAACACTGAAGCTTTCTTT | CASRRQGLNTEAFF
TRBJ2-1 | NA | TRBV28 | 13 | many | TGTGCCAGCAGATCCCCTGCAGACGGTGAGCAGTTCTTC | CASRSPADGEQFF
TRBJ1-5 | TRBD1 | TRBV10-3 | 16 | NA | TGTGCCATCAGTGACCAGACAGGGGGAAGCAATCAGCCCCAGCATTTT | CAISDQTGGSNQPQHF
TRBJ2-1 | TRBD2 | TRBV20-1 | 18 | many | TGCAGTGCTAATGACAGGGTGTTAGCGGGAGTCCTATACAATGAGCAGTTCTTC | CSANDRVLAGVLYNEQFF
TRBJ1-3 | TRBD1 | TRBV12-3/TRBV12-4 | 14 | few | TGTGCCAGCAGCGCGACAGGGACTGGAAACACCATATATTTT | CASSATGTGNTIYF
TRBJ2-7 | NA | TRBV28 | 14 | many | TGTGCCAGCAGCCGTAACCGACAGCCCTACGAGCAGTACTTC | CASSRNRQPYEQYF
TRBJ1-1 | NA | TRBV7-9 | 15 | many | TGTGCCAGCAGCTACCCAGCAGGGGTGAACACTGAAGCTTTCTTT | CASSYPAGVNTEAFF
TRBJ2-1 | TRBD2 | TRBV7-9 | 13 | NA | TGTGCCAGCAGCTCGGGACTAGCGGGAGTGGTGTTCTTC | CASSSGLAGVVFF
TRBJ2-5 | NA | TRBV12-3/TRBV12-4 | 11 | few | TGTGCCAGCAGTTTAAGGGGGATCCAGTACTTC | CASSLRGIQYF